Each of the 22 T cell receptor beta chains below was sequenced from the same sample in a study of blood T cell repertoires in COVID-19. Generated by immunoSEQ multiplex PCR, the TCRdb table keeps only in-frame clones and is missing some. In the table there are about 190,000 clones, 70% to 85% of which are singletons. Sequencing was done on a sample of peripheral blood. The source is a young woman with acute or convalescent COVID-19.

The chain joins TRBV10-2 to TRBJ1-5, with D unresolved. Germline V gene lookup returns CDR1 WSHSY and CDR2 SAAADI. Trimming left V 1 base short and J 6 bases short, with 13 bases between. This CDR3 is built from 15 residues. CDR3 in amino acids: CASSELGGPGQPQHF. The CDR3 region has the DNA TGCGCCAGCAGTGAGTTGGGAGGCCCGGGTCAGCCCCAGCATTTT.

This chain connects TRBV7-6 to TRBJ1-2; 7 nucleotides agree with TRBD1. J was trimmed by 2 bases and V by 5 bases; bases with no gene match: 8. Looked up from germline, CDR1 is SGHVS and CDR2 is FNYEAQ. The CDR3 is 15 residues long. CDR3 region: CASSLTTGTNYGYTF. CDR3 DNA: TGTGCCAGCAGCCTAACGACAGGGACCAACTATGGCTACACCTTC.

This chain connects TRBV19 to TRBJ2-3, with 12 bases that match TRBD1. Per germline, CDR1 LNHDA and CDR2 SQIVND (reference sequence). J gave up 6 bases and V 5 bases, and 9 bases lay outside the gene matches. The CDR3 extends over 16 amino acids. The CDR3 nucleotides read TGTGCCAGTAGTTTGGCGGCGGGACAGGGGGCGGATACGCAGTATTTT. It yields the protein CASSLAAGQGADTQYF.

The chain joins TRBV5-1 to TRBJ2-7, with 7 nucleotides matching TRBD2. This CDR3 is 15 amino acids long. V dropped 3 bases and J dropped 0; count of bases not matched to a gene: 6. CDR1 is SGHRS, CDR2 YFSETQ, per germline. The CDR3 here is CASSSGLESSYEQYF. Here the CDR3 DNA reads TGCGCCAGCAGCTCCGGACTAGAGAGCTCCTACGAGCAGTACTTC.

The gene calls are TRBV28 and TRBJ1-5, with TRBD1 as a possible D gene (5 bases). Trimming left V 5 bases short and J 5 bases short, with 10 bases between. This CDR3 has 13 residues. From germline, CDR1 is MDHEN and CDR2 SYDVKM. CDR3 in DNA: TGTGCCAGCAGTCGGGGGTTTTATCAGCCCCAGCATTTT. This translates into CASSRGFYQPQHF.

The genes are TRBV27 and TRBJ2-3; the D is unclear. The CDR3 consists of 13 residues. The V and J ends lost 5 bases and 4 bases respectively, with 10 bases between them. CDR1 is MNHEY and CDR2 is SMNVEV in the germline V gene (reference sequence). Here the CDR3 DNA reads TGTGCCAGCAGTAGAAGAAGCGCAGATACGCAGTATTTT. Encoded protein: CASSRRSADTQYF.

This sequence joins TRBV27 and TRBJ2-7; 7 bases match TRBD1. This CDR3 is built from 12 residues. Germline CDR1 MNHEY, CDR2 SMNVEV (reference sequence). Trimming took 5 bases from V and 9 from J; bases not matched to a gene: 7. CDR3: CASSQQGLGQYF. The CDR3 region has the DNA TGTGCCAGCAGTCAACAGGGGTTGGGGCAGTACTTC.

The genes are TRBV30 and TRBJ1-1; a weak D match, TRBD1 (5 bases). CDR1 and CDR2 (germline): GTSNPN, SVGIG (reference sequence). Trimming took 0 bases from V and 0 from J, leaving 20 bases between them. CDR3 size: 18 residues. DNA of the CDR3: TGTGCCTGGAGTGTACAACCCCTCTTCGGGGGAATGAACACTGAAGCTTTCTTT. Translated, it gives CAWSVQPLFGGMNTEAFF.

V gene TRBV10-1 combines with J gene TRBJ2-5, with 10 bases fitting TRBD1. Unmatched junction bases numbered 5, after V lost 7 bases and J lost 3 bases. This CDR3 contains 14 residues. CDR1 WNHNN and CDR2 SYGVQD come from the germline V gene (reference sequence). The CDR3 region is CASNRDRGEETQYF. The CDR3 bases are TGCGCCAGCAACCGGGACAGGGGAGAAGAGACCCAGTACTTC.

This chain connects TRBV19 to TRBJ1-2; perhaps TRBD1 as D (5 bases). In germline, CDR1 is LNHDA, CDR2 SQIVND (reference sequence). The CDR3 is 14 amino acids. Trimming left V 4 bases short and J 2 bases short, with 11 bases between. CDR3 in amino acids: CASSTTVRNYGYTF. The CDR3 bases are TGTGCCAGTAGTACGACAGTCCGGAACTATGGCTACACCTTC.

The chain uses TRBV30 and TRBJ1-2, with D maybe TRBD1 (6 bases). The germline gives CDR1 GTSNPN, CDR2 SVGIG (reference sequence). The length of the CDR3 is 12 residues. V was shortened by 1 base and J by 10 bases, with 13 bases between the two germline ends. Here the CDR3 reads CAWSDQAGAYTF. CDR3 sequence (DNA): TGTGCCTGGAGTGACCAGGCAGGGGCCTACACCTTC.

The chain couples TRBV30 to TRBJ2-2, with D possibly TRBD2 on 5 matching bases. CDR1 GTSNPN and CDR2 SVGIG come from the germline V gene (reference sequence). The CDR3 loop spans 13 amino acids. Trimming cost V 1 base and J 4 bases, with 7 bases left between them. The CDR3 loop is CAWSETTTGELFF. CDR3 DNA: TGTGCCTGGAGTGAGACTACCACCGGGGAGCTGTTTTTT.

V and J are TRBV7-9 and TRBJ1-4; the match to TRBD1 covers 8 bases. V was clipped by 7 bases and J by 0 bases; unmatched bases: 7. The CDR3 has 16 residues. CDR1 is SEHNR, CDR2 FQNEAQ, per germline (reference sequence). This CDR3 is CASIGQGSPTNEKLFF. The DNA for the CDR3 is TGTGCCAGCATCGGACAGGGTAGTCCAACTAATGAAAAACTGTTTTTT.

The chain recombines TRBV10-3 with TRBJ2-1; D may be TRBD1 (6 bases). Germline V gene data show CDR1 as ENHRY and CDR2 as SYGVKD. Trimming left V 4 bases short and J 0 bases short, with 13 bases between. CDR3 length: 16 amino acids. CDR3 DNA: TGTGCCATCAGTGGCTCAGGGGTTAGCTCCTACAATGAGCAGTTCTTC. Translation: CAISGSGVSSYNEQFF.

The chain joins TRBV27 to TRBJ2-5, with TRBD1 matching over 7 bases. The CDR3 is 16 amino acids. J gave up 5 bases and V 2 bases, and 11 bases lay outside the gene matches. The germline CDR1 and CDR2 sequences are MNHEY and SMNVEV (reference sequence). As DNA, the CDR3 is TGTGCCAGCAGTTTACGGGCAGGGGGTAAAGTGGAGACCCAGTACTTC. Protein: CASSLRAGGKVETQYF.

The chain carries TRBV19 and TRBJ2-1, with D perhaps TRBD2 (5 bases). Germline CDR1 reads LNHDA; CDR2 reads SQIVND (reference sequence). Trimming took off 5 bases at V and 3 bases at J, with 8 bases between the two ends. The CDR3 covers 13 residues. The CDR3 bases are TGTGCCAGTAGTGGTGACTACTACAATGAGCAGTTCTTC. Translation gives CASSGDYYNEQFF.

The chain carries TRBV7-2 and TRBJ2-5; D is ambiguous. Germline V gene sequence: CDR1 SGHTA, CDR2 FQGNSA. Trimming cost V 5 bases and J 5 bases, with 15 bases left between them. The CDR3 totals 14 residues. Here the CDR3 DNA reads TGTGCCAGCAGCCCCCCCTGGGCAAAGGAGACCCAGTACTTC. Residues: CASSPPWAKETQYF.

The chain combines TRBV7-9 with TRBJ2-5; 7 bases agree with TRBD2. J was trimmed by 1 base and V by 2 bases; bases with no gene match: 4. There are 15 residues in the CDR3. From germline, CDR1 is SEHNR and CDR2 FQNEAQ (reference sequence). The CDR3 is CASSLRRTSQETQYF. CDR3 nucleotide sequence: TGTGCCAGCAGCTTAAGGAGGACTAGCCAAGAGACCCAGTACTTC.

The gene calls are TRBV3-1 (or the pseudogene TRBV3-2) and TRBJ2-1, with TRBD2 matching 13 bases. The junction had 11 bases not matched to a gene; V was cut back by 3 bases and J by 6 bases. The length of the CDR3 is 18 residues. From germline, CDR1 is LGHDT and CDR2 YNNKEL (reference sequence). The CDR3 region has the DNA TGTGCCAGCAGCCACGGGACACTAGCGGGAGGGCAACGCAATGAGCAGTTCTTC. It translates to CASSHGTLAGGQRNEQFF.

The chain employs TRBV28 and TRBJ1-2, with unresolved D. The CDR3 length is 11 residues. Germline lookup yields CDR1 MDHEN and CDR2 SYDVKM. Trimming pared 3 bases from V and 7 bases from J, leaving 6 bases between. Written as DNA, the CDR3 is TGTGCCAGCAGTTTGGGCAGTGGCTACACCTTC. Its protein is CASSLGSGYTF.

The genes are TRBV7-9 and TRBJ1-1, with a tentative D call TRBD1 (5 bases). The length of the CDR3 is 13 residues. Per germline, CDR1 SEHNR and CDR2 FQNEAQ (reference sequence). V shed 2 bases and J shed 3 bases, with 7 bases lying between them. CDR3 amino acids: CASSLQQDTEAFF. The CDR3 nucleotides read TGTGCCAGCAGCTTACAACAGGACACTGAAGCTTTCTTT.

The V gene is TRBV5-1, the J gene TRBJ2-5, with 9 bases fitting TRBD1. V dropped 0 bases and J dropped 0; count of bases not matched to a gene: 0. The CDR3 loop spans 15 amino acids. Germline V gene data show CDR1 as SGHRS and CDR2 as YFSETQ. The CDR3 nucleotides are TGCGCCAGCAGCTTGGGGGACAGGGACCAAGAGACCCAGTACTTC. It yields the protein CASSLGDRDQETQYF.